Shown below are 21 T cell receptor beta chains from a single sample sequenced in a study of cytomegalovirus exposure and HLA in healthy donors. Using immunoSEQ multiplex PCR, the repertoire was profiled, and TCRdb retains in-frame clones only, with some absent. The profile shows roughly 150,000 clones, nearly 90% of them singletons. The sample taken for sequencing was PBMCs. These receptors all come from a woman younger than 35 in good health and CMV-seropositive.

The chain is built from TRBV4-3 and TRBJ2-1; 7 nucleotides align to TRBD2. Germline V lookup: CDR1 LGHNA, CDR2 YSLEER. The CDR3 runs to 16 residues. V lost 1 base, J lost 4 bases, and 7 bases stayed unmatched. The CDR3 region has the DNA TGCGCCAGCAGCCAAGGATTAGCGGGCCGATACAATGAGCAGTTCTTC. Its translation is CASSQGLAGRYNEQFF.

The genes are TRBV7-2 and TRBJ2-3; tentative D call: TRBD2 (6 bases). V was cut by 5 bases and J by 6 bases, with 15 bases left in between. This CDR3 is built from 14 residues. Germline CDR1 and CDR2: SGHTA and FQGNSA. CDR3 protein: CASSHGSAYDTQYF. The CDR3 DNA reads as TGTGCCAGCAGCCACGGGAGTGCTTATGATACGCAGTATTTT.

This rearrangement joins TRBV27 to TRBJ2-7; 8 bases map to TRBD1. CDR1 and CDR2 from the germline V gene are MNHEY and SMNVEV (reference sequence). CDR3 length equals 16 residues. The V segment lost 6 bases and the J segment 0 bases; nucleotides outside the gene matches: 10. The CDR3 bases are TGTGCCAGCAGGCCTTTACGGGACAGGAGCTCCTACGAGCAGTACTTC. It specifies CASRPLRDRSSYEQYF.

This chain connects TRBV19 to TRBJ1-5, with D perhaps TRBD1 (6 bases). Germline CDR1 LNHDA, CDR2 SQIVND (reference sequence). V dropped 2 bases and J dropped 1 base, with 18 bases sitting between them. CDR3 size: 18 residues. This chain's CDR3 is CASSIIGGAPSSNQPQHF. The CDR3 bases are TGTGCCAGTAGTATAATCGGGGGGGCTCCATCAAGCAATCAGCCCCAGCATTTT.

The CDR3 spells CASSFAGSSYEQYF. DNA of the CDR3: TGTGCCAGCAGCTTCGCCGGGAGTAGCTACGAGCAGTACTTC. The genes are TRBV7-3 and TRBJ2-7, with D possibly matching TRBD2 (6 bases). V was cut by 3 bases and J by 3 bases, with 12 bases left in between. Germline CDR1 SGHTA, CDR2 FQGTGA. This CDR3 has 14 residues.

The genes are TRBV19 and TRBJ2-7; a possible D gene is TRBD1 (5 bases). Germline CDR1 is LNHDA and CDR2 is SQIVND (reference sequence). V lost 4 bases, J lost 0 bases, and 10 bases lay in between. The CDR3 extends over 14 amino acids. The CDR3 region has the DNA TGTGCCAGTAGTACCCTGGACAACTCCTACGAGCAGTACTTC. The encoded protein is CASSTLDNSYEQYF.

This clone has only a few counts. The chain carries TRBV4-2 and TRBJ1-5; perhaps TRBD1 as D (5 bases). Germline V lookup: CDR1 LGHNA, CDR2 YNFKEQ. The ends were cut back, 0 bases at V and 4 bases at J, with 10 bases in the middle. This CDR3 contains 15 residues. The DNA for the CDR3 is TGTGCCAGCAGCCAAGAATACAGGACGAATCAGCCCCAGCATTTT. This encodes CASSQEYRTNQPQHF.

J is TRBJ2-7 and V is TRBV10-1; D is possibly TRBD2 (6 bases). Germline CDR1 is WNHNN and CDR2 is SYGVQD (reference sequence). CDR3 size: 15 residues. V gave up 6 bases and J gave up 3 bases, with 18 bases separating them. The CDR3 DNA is TGCGCCAGCAGCACCACGGGAGCCGGATTCTACGAGCAGTACTTC. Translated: CASSTTGAGFYEQYF.

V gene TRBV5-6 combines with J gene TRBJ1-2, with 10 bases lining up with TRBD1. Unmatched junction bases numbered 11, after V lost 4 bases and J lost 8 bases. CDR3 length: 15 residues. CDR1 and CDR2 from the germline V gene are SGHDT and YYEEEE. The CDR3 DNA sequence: TGTGCCAGCAGCAATCCGGGACAGGGGAGACGGGGCTACACCTTC. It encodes CASSNPGQGRRGYTF.

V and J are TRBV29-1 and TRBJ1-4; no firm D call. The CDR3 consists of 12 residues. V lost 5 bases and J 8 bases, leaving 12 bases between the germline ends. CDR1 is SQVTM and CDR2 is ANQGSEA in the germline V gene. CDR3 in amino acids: CSVSPVREKLFF. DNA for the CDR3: TGCAGCGTTAGCCCGGTCCGAGAAAAACTGTTTTTT. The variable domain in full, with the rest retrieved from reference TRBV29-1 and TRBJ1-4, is SAVISQKPSRDICQRGTSLTIQCQVDSQVTMMFWYRQQPGQSLTLIATANQGSEATYESGFVIDKFPISRPNLTFSTLTVSNMSPEDSSIYLCSVSPVREKLFFGSGTQLSVL.

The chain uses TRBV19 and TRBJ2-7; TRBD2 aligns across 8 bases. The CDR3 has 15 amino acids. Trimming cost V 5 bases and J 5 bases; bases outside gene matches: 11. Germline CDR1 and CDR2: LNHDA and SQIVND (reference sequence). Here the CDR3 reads CASSPFREGLDEQYF. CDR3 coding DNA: TGTGCCAGTAGTCCCTTCCGGGAGGGCCTCGACGAGCAGTACTTC.

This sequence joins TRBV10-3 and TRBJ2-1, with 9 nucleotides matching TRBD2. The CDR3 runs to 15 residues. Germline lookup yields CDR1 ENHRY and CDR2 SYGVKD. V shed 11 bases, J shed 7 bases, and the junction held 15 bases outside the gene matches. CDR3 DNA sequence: TGTGCCTCTGATCGGGGCTTTAGCGGGAGAAATGAGCAGTTCTTC. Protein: CASDRGFSGRNEQFF.

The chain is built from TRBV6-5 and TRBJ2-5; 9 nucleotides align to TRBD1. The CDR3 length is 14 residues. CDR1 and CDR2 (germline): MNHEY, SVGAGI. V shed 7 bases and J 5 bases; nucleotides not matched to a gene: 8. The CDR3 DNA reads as TGTGCCAGCACCTTAGGACAGGGGATGGAGACCCAGTACTTC. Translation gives CASTLGQGMETQYF.

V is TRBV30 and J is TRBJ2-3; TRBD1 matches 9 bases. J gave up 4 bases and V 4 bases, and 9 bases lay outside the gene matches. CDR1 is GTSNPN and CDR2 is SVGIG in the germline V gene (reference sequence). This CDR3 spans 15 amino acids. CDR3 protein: CAWIMGTGMADTQYF. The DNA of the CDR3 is TGTGCCTGGATTATGGGGACAGGGATGGCAGATACGCAGTATTTT.

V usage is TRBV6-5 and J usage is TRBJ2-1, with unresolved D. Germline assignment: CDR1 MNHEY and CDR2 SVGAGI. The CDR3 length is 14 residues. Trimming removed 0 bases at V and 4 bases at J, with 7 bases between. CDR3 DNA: TGTGCCAGCAGTTACTCGGGCAGTTACAATGAGCAGTTCTTC. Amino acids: CASSYSGSYNEQFF.

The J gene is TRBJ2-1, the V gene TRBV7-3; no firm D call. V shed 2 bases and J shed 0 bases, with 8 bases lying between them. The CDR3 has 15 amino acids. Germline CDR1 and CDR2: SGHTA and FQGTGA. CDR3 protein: CASSLDRSSYNEQFF. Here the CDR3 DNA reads TGTGCCAGCAGCTTAGACCGGAGCTCCTACAATGAGCAGTTCTTC.

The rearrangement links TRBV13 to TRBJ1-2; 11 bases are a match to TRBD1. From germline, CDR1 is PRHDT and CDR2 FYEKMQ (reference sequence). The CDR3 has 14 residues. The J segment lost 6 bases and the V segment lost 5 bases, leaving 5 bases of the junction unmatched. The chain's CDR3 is CASSQGQGADGYTF. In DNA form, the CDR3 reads TGTGCCAGCAGCCAAGGACAGGGGGCGGATGGCTACACCTTC. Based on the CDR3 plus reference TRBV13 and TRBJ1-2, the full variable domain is AAGVIQSPRHLIKEKRETATLKCYPIPRHDTVYWYQQGPGQDPQFLISFYEKMQSDKGSIPDRFSAQQFSDYHSELNMSSLELGDSALYFCASSQGQGADGYTFGSGTRLTVV.

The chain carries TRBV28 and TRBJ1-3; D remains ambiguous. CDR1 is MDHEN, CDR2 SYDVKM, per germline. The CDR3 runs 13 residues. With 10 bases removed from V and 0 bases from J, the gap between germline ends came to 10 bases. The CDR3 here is CAIKTGSGNTIYF. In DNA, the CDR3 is TGTGCCATTAAGACGGGCTCTGGAAACACCATATATTTT. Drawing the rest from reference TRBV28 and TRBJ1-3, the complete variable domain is DVKVTQSSRYLVKRTGEKVFLECVQDMDHENMFWYRQDPGLGLRLIYFSYDVKMKEKGDIPEGYSVSREKKERFSLILESASTNQTSMYLCAIKTGSGNTIYFGEGSWLTVV.

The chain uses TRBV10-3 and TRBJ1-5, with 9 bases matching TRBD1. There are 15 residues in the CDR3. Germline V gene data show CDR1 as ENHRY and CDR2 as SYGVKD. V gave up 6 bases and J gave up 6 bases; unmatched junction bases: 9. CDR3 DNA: TGTGCCATCAGGCAAACAGGGGGCGCAGGTCAGCCCCAGCATTTT. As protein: CAIRQTGGAGQPQHF.

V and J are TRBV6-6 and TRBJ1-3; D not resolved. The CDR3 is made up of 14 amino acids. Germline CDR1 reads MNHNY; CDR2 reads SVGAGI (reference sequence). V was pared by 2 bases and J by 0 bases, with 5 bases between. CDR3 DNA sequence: TGTGCCAGCAGTTACCCAGTCTCTGGAAACACCATATATTTT. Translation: CASSYPVSGNTIYF.

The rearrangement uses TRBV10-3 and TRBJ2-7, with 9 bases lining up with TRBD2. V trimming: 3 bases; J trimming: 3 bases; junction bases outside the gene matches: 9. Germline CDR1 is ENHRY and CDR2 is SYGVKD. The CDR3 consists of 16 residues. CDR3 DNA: TGTGCCATCAGTGACGGTCTAGCGGGGCCAGACTACGAGCAGTACTTC. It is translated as CAISDGLAGPDYEQYF.